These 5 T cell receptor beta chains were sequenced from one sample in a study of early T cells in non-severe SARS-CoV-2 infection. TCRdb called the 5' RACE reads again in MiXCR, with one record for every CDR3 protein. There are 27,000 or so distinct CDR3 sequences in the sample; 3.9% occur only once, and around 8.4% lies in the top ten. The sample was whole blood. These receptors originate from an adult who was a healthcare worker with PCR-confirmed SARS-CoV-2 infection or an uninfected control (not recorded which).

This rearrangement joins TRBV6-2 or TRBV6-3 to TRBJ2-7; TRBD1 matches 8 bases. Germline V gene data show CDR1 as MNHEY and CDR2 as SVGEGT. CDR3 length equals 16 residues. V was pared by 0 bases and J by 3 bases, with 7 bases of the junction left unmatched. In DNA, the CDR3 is TGTGCCAGCAGTTACTCGGGTCAGGGGGCCCGCTACGAGCAGTACTTC. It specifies CASSYSGQGARYEQYF.

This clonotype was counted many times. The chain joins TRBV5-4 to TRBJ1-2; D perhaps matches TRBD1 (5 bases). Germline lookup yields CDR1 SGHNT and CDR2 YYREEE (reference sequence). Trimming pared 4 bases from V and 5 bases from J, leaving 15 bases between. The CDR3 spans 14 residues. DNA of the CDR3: TGTGCCAGCAGCCCTGGGACGGAGATTTATGGCTACACCTTC. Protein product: CASSPGTEIYGYTF.

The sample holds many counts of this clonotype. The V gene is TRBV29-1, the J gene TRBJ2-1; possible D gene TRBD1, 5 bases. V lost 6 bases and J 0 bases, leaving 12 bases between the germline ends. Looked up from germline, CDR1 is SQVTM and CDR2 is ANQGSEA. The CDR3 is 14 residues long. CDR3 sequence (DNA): TGCAGCGTGCCCAGGGCCTCCTCCTACAATGAGCAGTTCTTC. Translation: CSVPRASSYNEQFF.

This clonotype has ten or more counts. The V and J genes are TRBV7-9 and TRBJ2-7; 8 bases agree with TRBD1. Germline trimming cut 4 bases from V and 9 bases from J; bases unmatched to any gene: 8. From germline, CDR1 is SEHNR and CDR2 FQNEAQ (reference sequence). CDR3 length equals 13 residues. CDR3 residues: CASSWGTGQGQYF. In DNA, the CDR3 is TGTGCCAGCAGCTGGGGGACAGGCCAGGGGCAGTACTTC.

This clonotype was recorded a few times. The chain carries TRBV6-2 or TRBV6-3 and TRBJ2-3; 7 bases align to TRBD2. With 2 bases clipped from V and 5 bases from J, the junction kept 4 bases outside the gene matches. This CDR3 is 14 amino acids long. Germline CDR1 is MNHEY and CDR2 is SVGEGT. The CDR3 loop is CASSYGRAGDTQYF. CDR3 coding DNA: TGTGCCAGCAGTTACGGGAGGGCGGGAGATACGCAGTATTTT.